A single sample gave rise to the 2 T cell receptor beta chains below, sequenced in a study of early T cells in non-severe SARS-CoV-2 infection. Each CDR3 protein gets one entry after TCRdb re-called the 5' RACE reads with MiXCR. This sample has tens of thousands of distinct CDR3 sequences; roughly a tenth occur once, and the top ten carry around 5.3%. The starting material was whole blood, obtained at baseline. These receptors all stem from an adult who was a healthcare worker with PCR-confirmed SARS-CoV-2 infection or an uninfected control (not recorded which).

The chain carries TRBV7-2 and TRBJ2-7, with D tentatively TRBD1 (5 bases). This CDR3 comprises 13 residues. Trimming removed 1 base at V and 4 bases at J, with 8 bases between. Germline lookup yields CDR1 SGHTA and CDR2 FQGNSA. DNA of the CDR3: TGTGCCAGCAGCTTAGGGACATTTTACGAGCAGTACTTC. It specifies CASSLGTFYEQYF.

This clonotype was counted only a few times. This chain connects TRBV7-6 to TRBJ1-1, with a tentative D call TRBD1 (5 bases). Germline values: CDR1 SGHVS, CDR2 FNYEAQ. Deletions cut 5 bases from V and 3 bases from J, with 19 bases between. This CDR3 region has 16 residues. The CDR3 DNA sequence: TGTGCCAGCAGCCCAAGGGTAGGGGTAACGGACACTGAAGCTTTCTTT. It codes for CASSPRVGVTDTEAFF.